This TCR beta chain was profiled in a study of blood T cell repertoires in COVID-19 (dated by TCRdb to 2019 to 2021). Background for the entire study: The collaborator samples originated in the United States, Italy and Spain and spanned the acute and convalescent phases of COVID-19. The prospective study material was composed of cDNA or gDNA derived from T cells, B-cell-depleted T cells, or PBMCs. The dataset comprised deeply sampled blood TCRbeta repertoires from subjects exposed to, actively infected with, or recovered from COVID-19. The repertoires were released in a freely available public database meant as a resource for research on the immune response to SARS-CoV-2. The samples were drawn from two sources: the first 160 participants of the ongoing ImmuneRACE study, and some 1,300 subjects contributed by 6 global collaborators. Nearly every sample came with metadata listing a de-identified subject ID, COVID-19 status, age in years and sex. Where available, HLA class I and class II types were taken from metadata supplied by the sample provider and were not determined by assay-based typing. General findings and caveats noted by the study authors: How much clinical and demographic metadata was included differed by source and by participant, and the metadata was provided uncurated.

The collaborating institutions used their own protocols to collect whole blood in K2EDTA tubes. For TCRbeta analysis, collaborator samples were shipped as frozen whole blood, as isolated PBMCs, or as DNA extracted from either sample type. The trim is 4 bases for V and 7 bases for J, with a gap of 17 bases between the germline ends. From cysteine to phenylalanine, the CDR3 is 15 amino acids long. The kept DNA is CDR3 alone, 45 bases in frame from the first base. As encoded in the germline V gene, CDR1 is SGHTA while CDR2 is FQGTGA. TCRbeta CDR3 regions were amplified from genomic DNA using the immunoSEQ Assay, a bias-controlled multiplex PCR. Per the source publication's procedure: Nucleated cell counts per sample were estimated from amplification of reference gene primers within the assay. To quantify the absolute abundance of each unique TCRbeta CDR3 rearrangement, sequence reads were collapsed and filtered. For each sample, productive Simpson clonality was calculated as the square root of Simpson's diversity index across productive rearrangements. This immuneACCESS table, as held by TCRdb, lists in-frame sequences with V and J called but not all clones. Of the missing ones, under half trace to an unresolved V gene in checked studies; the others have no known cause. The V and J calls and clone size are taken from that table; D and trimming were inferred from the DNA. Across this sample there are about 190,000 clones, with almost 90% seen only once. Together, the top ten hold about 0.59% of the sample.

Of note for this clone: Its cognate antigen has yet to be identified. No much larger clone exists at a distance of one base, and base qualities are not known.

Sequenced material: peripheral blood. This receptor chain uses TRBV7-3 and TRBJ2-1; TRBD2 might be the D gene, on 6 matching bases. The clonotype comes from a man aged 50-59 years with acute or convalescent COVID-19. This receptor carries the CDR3 CASSSGPFGGNEQFF. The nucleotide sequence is TGTGCCAGCAGCTCAGGCCCCTTTGGGGGGAATGAGCAGTTCTTC. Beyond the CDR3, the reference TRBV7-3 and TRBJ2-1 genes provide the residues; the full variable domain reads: GAGVSQTPSNKVTEKGKYVELRCDPISGHTALYWYRQSLGQGPEFLIYFQGTGAADDSGLPNDRFFAVRPEGSVSTLKIQRTERGDSAVYLCASSSGPFGGNEQFFGPGTRLTVL.